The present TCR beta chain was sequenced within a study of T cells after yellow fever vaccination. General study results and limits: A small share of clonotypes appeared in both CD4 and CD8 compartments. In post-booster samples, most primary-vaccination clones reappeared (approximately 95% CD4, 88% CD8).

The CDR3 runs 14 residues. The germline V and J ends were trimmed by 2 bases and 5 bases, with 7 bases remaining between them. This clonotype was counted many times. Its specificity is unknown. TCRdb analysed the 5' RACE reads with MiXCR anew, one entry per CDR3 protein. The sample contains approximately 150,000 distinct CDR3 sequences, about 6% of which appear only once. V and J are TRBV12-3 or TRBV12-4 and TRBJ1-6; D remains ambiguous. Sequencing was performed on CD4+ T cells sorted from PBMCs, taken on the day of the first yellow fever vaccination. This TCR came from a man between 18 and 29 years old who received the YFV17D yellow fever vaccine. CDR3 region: CASSLTQNNSPLHF. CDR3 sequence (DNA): TGTGCCAGCAGTTTAACACAGAATAATTCACCCCTCCACTTT.